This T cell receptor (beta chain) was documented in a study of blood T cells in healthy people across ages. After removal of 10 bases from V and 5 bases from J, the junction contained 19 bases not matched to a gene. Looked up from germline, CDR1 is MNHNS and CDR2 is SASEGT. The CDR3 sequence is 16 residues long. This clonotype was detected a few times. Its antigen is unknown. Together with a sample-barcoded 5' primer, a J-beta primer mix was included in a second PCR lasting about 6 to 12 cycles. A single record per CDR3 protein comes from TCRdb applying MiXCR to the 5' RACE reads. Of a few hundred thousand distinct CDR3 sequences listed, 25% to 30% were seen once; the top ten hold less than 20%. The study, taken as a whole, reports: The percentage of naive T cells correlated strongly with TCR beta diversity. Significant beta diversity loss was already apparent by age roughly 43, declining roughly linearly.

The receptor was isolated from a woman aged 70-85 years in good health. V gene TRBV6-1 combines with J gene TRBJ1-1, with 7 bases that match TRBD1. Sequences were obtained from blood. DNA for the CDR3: TGTGCCACCCTTACGAATAAAGACAGGGTGGATACTGAAGCTTTCTTT. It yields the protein CATLTNKDRVDTEAFF.